What follows are 2 T cell receptor beta chains derived from one specimen sequenced in a study of blood T cell repertoires in COVID-19. TCRdb's copy holds only in-frame clones and misses some; the assay was immunoSEQ multiplex PCR. This table has tens of thousands of clones, around 80% appearing once. Sequences were obtained from peripheral blood. The source is a woman older than 75 with acute or convalescent COVID-19.

This chain connects TRBV5-1 to TRBJ1-3; 11 nucleotides match TRBD1. V lost 3 bases, J lost 4 bases, and 6 bases stayed unmatched. CDR3 size: 16 residues. The V gene's germline CDR1 is SGHRS and CDR2 YFSETQ. Here the CDR3 reads CASSWTGGMEGNTIYF. The CDR3 DNA follows: TGCGCCAGCAGCTGGACAGGGGGCATGGAAGGAAACACCATATATTTT.

The rearrangement links TRBV28 to TRBJ1-2; perhaps TRBD1 as D (6 bases). Per germline, CDR1 MDHEN and CDR2 SYDVKM. V lost 4 bases and J lost 6, with 9 bases in between. This CDR3 has 12 amino acids. CDR3 amino acids: CASSSDSHGYTF. The CDR3, as DNA: TGTGCCAGCAGTTCGGACAGCCATGGCTACACCTTC.